The clone carrying this T cell receptor beta chain has a count of ten or more. The data were obtained in a study of neurological immune-mediated disorders. Germline CDR1 and CDR2: DFQATT and SNEGSKA (reference sequence). The junction had 11 bases not matched to a gene; V was cut back by 1 base and J by 9 bases. The CDR3 length is 14 residues. TCRdb re-derived calls from the 5' RACE reads in MiXCR, one entry per CDR3 protein. The table lists more than 45,000 distinct CDR3 sequences, around 3.9% of them singletons. Sample: PBMCs. This sequence was found in a man between 25 and 39 years old with multiple sclerosis. The chain joins TRBV20-1 to TRBJ2-5; 7 bases line up with TRBD1. CDR3 in amino acids: CSARVPGPQGAQYF. As DNA, the CDR3 is TGCAGTGCTAGAGTACCGGGACCCCAGGGGGCCCAGTACTTC.